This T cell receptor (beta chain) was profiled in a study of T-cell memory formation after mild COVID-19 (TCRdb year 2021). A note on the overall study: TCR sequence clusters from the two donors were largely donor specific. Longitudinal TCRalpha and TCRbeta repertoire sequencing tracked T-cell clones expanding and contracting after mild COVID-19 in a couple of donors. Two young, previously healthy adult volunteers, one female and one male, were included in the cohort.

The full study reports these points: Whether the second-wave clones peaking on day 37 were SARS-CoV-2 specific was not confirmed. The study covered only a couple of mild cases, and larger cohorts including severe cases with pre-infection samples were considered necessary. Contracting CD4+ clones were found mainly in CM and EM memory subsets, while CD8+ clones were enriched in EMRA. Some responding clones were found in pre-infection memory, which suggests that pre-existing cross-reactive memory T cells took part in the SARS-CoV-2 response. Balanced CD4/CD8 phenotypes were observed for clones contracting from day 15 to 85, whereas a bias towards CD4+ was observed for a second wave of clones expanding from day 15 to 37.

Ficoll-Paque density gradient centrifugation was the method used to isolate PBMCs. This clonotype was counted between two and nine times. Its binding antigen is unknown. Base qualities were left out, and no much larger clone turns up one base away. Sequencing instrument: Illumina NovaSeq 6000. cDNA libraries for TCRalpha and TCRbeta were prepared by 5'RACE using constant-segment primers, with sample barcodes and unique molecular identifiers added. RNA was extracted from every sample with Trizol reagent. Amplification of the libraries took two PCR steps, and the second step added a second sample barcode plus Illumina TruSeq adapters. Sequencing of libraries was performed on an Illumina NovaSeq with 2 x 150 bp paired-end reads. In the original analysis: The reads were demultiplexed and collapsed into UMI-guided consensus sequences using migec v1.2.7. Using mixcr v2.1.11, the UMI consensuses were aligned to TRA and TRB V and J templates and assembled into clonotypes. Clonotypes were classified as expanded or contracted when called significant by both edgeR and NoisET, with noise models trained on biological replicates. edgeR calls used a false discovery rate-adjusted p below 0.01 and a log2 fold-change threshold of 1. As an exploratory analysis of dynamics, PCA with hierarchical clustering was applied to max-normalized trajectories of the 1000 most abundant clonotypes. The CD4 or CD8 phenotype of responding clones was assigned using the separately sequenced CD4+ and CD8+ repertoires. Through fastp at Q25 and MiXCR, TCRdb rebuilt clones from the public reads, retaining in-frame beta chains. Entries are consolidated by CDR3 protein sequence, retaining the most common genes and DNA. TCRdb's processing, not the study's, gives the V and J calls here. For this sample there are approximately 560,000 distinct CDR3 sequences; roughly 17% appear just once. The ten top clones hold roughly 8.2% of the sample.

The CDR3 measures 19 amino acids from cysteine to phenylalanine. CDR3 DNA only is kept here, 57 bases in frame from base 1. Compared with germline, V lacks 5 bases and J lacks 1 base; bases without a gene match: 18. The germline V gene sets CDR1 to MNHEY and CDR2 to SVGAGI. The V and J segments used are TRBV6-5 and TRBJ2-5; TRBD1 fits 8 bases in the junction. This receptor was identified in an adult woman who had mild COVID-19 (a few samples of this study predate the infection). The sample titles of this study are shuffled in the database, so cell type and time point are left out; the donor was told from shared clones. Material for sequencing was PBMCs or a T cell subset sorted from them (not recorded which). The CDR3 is CASSPLFTYGTGSQETQYF. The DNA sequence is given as TGTGCCAGCAGTCCTCTGTTTACCTACGGGACAGGTTCCCAAGAGACCCAGTACTTC.